This entry lists 20 T cell receptor beta chains sequenced from one sample in a study of blood T cell repertoires in COVID-19. The assay was immunoSEQ multiplex PCR, and TCRdb's table has in-frame clones only and misses some. The table includes roughly 230,000 clones, around 84% detected once. The sequenced sample consisted of peripheral blood. Receptors originate from a man aged 35 to 55 with acute or convalescent COVID-19.

The chain links TRBV28 to TRBJ1-2, with 9 bases matching TRBD1. The germline gives CDR1 MDHEN, CDR2 SYDVKM. The CDR3 totals 16 residues. V trimming: 2 bases; J trimming: 4 bases; junction bases outside the gene matches: 8. The CDR3, as DNA: TGTGCCAGCAGTTTACTACAGGGGGCCAACACCTATGGCTACACCTTC. Protein: CASSLLQGANTYGYTF.

This chain connects TRBV5-6 to TRBJ2-1; weak D call: TRBD1 (6 bases). Germline V gene data show CDR1 as SGHDT and CDR2 as YYEEEE. The CDR3 is made up of 15 amino acids. The ends were cut back, 0 bases at V and 8 bases at J, with 15 bases in the middle. The CDR3 reads CASSLAGGNRDEQFF. As DNA, the CDR3 is TGTGCCAGCAGCTTGGCTGGGGGCAACCGCGATGAGCAGTTCTTC. Full variable domain (outside the CDR3, taken from reference TRBV5-6 and TRBJ2-1): DAGVTQSPTHLIKTRGQQVTLRCSPKSGHDTVSWYQQALGQGPQFIFQYYEEEERQRGNFPDRFSGHQFPNYSSELNVNALLLGDSALYLCASSLAGGNRDEQFFGPGTRLTVL.

V usage is TRBV5-8 and J usage is TRBJ2-5, with D maybe TRBD2 (6 bases). CDR1 is SGHTS and CDR2 is YDEGEE in the germline V gene. CDR3 size: 15 residues. V lost 2 bases and J lost 5, with 16 bases in between. The CDR3 protein is CASSFPGRKRETQYF. CDR3 nucleotide sequence: TGTGCCAGCAGCTTTCCGGGGAGGAAAAGGGAGACCCAGTACTTC.

The gene calls are TRBV5-5 and TRBJ1-1; D may be TRBD1 (5 bases). CDR3 length: 14 residues. Germline-derived CDR1 and CDR2 are SGHKS and YYEKEE (reference sequence). The germline V and J ends were trimmed by 0 bases and 1 base, with 7 bases remaining between them. CDR3: CASSLGTGNTEAFF. The CDR3 DNA reads as TGTGCCAGCAGCTTGGGAACAGGGAACACTGAAGCTTTCTTT. Drawing the rest from reference TRBV5-5 and TRBJ1-1, the complete variable domain is DAGVTQSPTHLIKTRGQQVTLRCSPISGHKSVSWYQQVLGQGPQFIFQYYEKEERGRGNFPDRFSARQFPNYSSELNVNALLLGDSALYLCASSLGTGNTEAFFGQGTRLTVV.

V is TRBV5-4 and J is TRBJ2-3, with D maybe TRBD2 (7 bases). V was trimmed by 4 bases and J by 3 bases, leaving 18 bases between them. This CDR3 is built from 16 residues. Per the germline V gene, CDR1 is SGHNT and CDR2 is YYREEE (reference sequence). CDR3 in amino acids: CASSTPRGGVTDTQYF. CDR3 nucleotides: TGTGCCAGCAGCACCCCGAGGGGGGGAGTTACAGATACGCAGTATTTT.

The chain combines TRBV30 with TRBJ1-3, with D tentatively TRBD1 (5 bases). CDR1 GTSNPN and CDR2 SVGIG come from the germline V gene (reference sequence). The CDR3 sequence is 11 residues long. V lost 6 bases, J lost 2 bases, and 5 bases lay in between. The CDR3 DNA follows: TGTGCCTGCAGGGCTGGAAACACCATATATTTT. Amino acids: CACRAGNTIYF.

The rearrangement joins TRBV5-1 to TRBJ2-2; TRBD2 is a possible D gene (6 bases). V was clipped by 0 bases and J by 3 bases, with 6 bases between them. The CDR3 consists of 14 residues. From germline, CDR1 is SGHRS and CDR2 YFSETQ. The CDR3 here is CASSLAGDTGELFF. The CDR3 DNA sequence: TGCGCCAGCAGCTTGGCGGGGGACACCGGGGAGCTGTTTTTT.

The CDR3 DNA sequence: TGTGCCAGCAGCTTCAGGGGTCGGGGCACTGAAGCTTTCTTT. This gives the protein CASSFRGRGTEAFF. The chain uses TRBV7-2 and TRBJ1-1; possible D gene TRBD1, 6 bases. Germline values: CDR1 SGHTA, CDR2 FQGNSA. V dropped 3 bases and J dropped 4 bases, with 12 bases sitting between them. The CDR3 contains 14 residues. Together with reference TRBV7-2 and TRBJ1-1, the CDR3 gives the full variable domain: GAGVSQSPSNKVTEKGKDVELRCDPISGHTALYWYRQSLGQGLEFLIYFQGNSAPDKSGLPSDRFSAERTGGSVSTLTIQRTQQEDSAVYLCASSFRGRGTEAFFGQGTRLTVV.

A note on this clone: This CDR3 is also generated by other DNA sequences in the sample. This chain uses TRBV18 with TRBJ1-1; D gene uncertain. Between the trimmed V and J ends, which lost 1 base and 1 base, there was a span of 4 bases. The CDR3 is 13 amino acids. CDR1 is KGHSH and CDR2 is LQKENI in the germline V gene. CDR3 sequence (DNA): TGTGCCAGCTCACCACGAGGGAACACTGAAGCTTTCTTT. Its protein is CASSPRGNTEAFF.

The V call is TRBV21-1, the J call TRBJ1-1; the table's TRBD1 call for D was not verified on the DNA. TRBV21-1 is flagged as a pseudogene. The CDR3 is 14 amino acids. The CDR3: CASRLQGRGAEAFF. The CDR3 nucleotides are TGTGCCAGCAGGCTACAGGGGAGAGGCGCTGAAGCTTTCTTT.

J is TRBJ2-5 and V is TRBV2; D possibly corresponds to TRBD2 (8 bases). Trimming cost V 3 bases and J 5 bases, with 28 bases left between them. Per germline, CDR1 SNHLY and CDR2 FYNNEI. The CDR3 runs to 19 residues. The CDR3 here is CASSERRRDSGGPEETQYF. CDR3 DNA: TGTGCCAGCAGTGAGAGAAGGCGGGACAGCGGGGGACCCGAGGAGACCCAGTACTTC.

The chain carries TRBV7-2 and TRBJ1-5, with 7 bases matching TRBD1. Germline-derived CDR1 and CDR2 are SGHTA and FQGNSA. The CDR3 length is 14 residues. J lost 10 bases, V lost 2 bases, and 8 bases had no gene match. The CDR3 DNA follows: TGTGCCAGCAGCTTACGGACAGGCCAGGGACCCCAGCATTTT. Its translation is CASSLRTGQGPQHF.

The rearrangement links TRBV5-6 to TRBJ2-5, with 11 bases that match TRBD1. The J segment lost 3 bases and the V segment lost 4 bases, leaving 8 bases of the junction unmatched. The CDR3 is made up of 16 amino acids. Germline CDR1 and CDR2: SGHDT and YYEEEE. The CDR3: CASSRQDRGQEETQYF. Written as DNA, the CDR3 is TGTGCCAGCAGCCGGCAGGACAGGGGGCAGGAAGAGACCCAGTACTTC.

This clone was observed a single time. The rearrangement joins TRBV28 to TRBJ1-2; 10 nucleotides line up with TRBD1. In germline, CDR1 is MDHEN, CDR2 SYDVKM. V gave up 5 bases and J gave up 3 bases; unmatched junction bases: 6. This CDR3 has 15 residues. CDR3 residues: CASSPVGQGDYGYTF. The CDR3 region has the DNA TGTGCCAGCAGTCCCGTAGGACAGGGGGACTATGGCTACACCTTC.

The chain combines TRBV9 with TRBJ2-6; 9 bases agree with TRBD1. Germline CDR1 and CDR2: SGDLS and YYNGEE. CDR3 size: 14 residues. After removal of 4 bases from V and 9 bases from J, the junction contained 5 bases not matched to a gene. The CDR3 is CASSPKGQGNVLTF. The CDR3 region has the DNA TGTGCCAGCAGCCCCAAGGGACAGGGCAACGTCCTGACTTTC. The full variable domain, its missing parts supplied by reference TRBV9 and TRBJ2-6, is DSGVTQTPKHLITATGQRVTLRCSPRSGDLSVYWYQQSLDQGLQFLIQYYNGEERAKGNILERFSAQQFPDLHSELNLSSLELGDSALYFCASSPKGQGNVLTFGAGSRLTVL.

This clone was counted between two and nine times. The chain uses TRBV2 and TRBJ2-7; TRBD1 aligns across 9 bases. J gave up 5 bases and V 4 bases, and 15 bases lay outside the gene matches. Germline V gives CDR1 SNHLY, CDR2 FYNNEI. The CDR3 is made up of 17 amino acids. In nucleotides, the CDR3 is TGTGCCAGCAGTGCCGGCCTGGTACAGGGGGCGTTGGACGAGCAGTACTTC. Amino acids: CASSAGLVQGALDEQYF. Variable domain in full (rest from reference TRBV2 and TRBJ2-7): EPEVTQTPSHQVTQMGQEVILRCVPISNHLYFYWYRQILGQKVEFLVSFYNNEISEKSEIFDDQFSVERPDGSNFTLKIRSTKLEDSAMYFCASSAGLVQGALDEQYFGPGTRLTVT.

This chain links TRBV21-1 with TRBJ2-5; TRBD2 is taken as the D call from the table, unchecked against the DNA. TRBV21-1 is a pseudogene locus. The CDR3 is made up of 16 amino acids. CDR3 amino acids: CASSKEEAAPVWTQYF. The CDR3 DNA sequence: TGTGCCAGCAGCAAAGAAGAAGCGGCGCCTGTGTGGACCCAGTACTTC.

CDR3 amino acids: CASSLEPFETGSYEQYF. The CDR3 coding sequence is TGTGCCAGCAGCTTGGAGCCTTTCGAGACAGGCTCCTACGAGCAGTACTTC. V gene TRBV5-5 combines with J gene TRBJ2-7; possibly TRBD1 for D (6 bases). CDR3 length equals 17 residues. CDR1 and CDR2 (germline): SGHKS, YYEKEE (reference sequence). Trimming shortened V by 0 bases and J by 0 bases, and 16 bases separated the two germline ends.

The rearrangement joins TRBV6-7 to TRBJ2-2; D is perhaps TRBD2 (5 bases). TRBV6-7 is an open reading frame whose function is uncertain. Trimming left V 8 bases short and J 13 bases short, with 17 bases between. There are 12 residues in the CDR3. CDR3 nucleotide sequence: TGTGCCAGCGGAGGACCGGGCGCACGGCTGTTTTTT. It specifies CASGGPGARLFF.

The V gene is TRBV29-1, the J gene TRBJ2-3; weak D call: TRBD2 (7 bases). CDR3 length: 12 amino acids. Germline CDR1 and CDR2: SQVTM and ANQGSEA. V was pared by 1 base and J by 14 bases, with 16 bases between. CDR3 protein: CSVEVRRGPAYF. DNA for the CDR3: TGCAGCGTTGAAGTAAGGCGGGGGCCGGCGTATTTT.